The rows below give T cell receptor beta chains drawn from one sample of a study of blood T cells in healthy people across ages. One entry per CDR3 protein results from TCRdb running MiXCR on the 5' RACE reads. The sample carries over 1,500,000 distinct CDR3 sequences, less than 50% recorded once. Sequenced: blood. These receptors came from a woman between 40 and 55 years old in good health. Each CDR3 is given with its conserved first and last residue. The order of the fields is clone size, J gene, V gene, D gene, CDR3 DNA, CDR3 protein. A D gene is named only where the DNA matches it firmly. Some rows have no size entry. The others give once, few or many, or a class for an expanded clone.

size: once
J: TRBJ2-3
V: TRBV20-1
D: TRBD2
DNA: TGCAGTGCTAGAGGTGTCAGGACTAGCGGGGGCCTCACAGATACGCAGTATTTT
CDR3: CSARGVRTSGGLTDTQYF

size: .
J: TRBJ1-4
V: TRBV9
D: TRBD1
DNA: TGTGCCAGCAGCGTCGTTCCAGGGGGAACTAATGAAAAACTGTTTTTT
CDR3: CASSVVPGGTNEKLFF

size: .
J: TRBJ1-2
V: TRBV6-6
D: .
DNA: TGTGCCAGCAGTTATTCGGTTAACTACACCTTC
CDR3: CASSYSVNYTF

size: few
J: TRBJ1-2
V: TRBV28
D: .
DNA: TGTGCCAGCAGTTTAAAATTGGTGGGCCCGGCTACCGGCGGCTACACCTTC
CDR3: CASSLKLVGPATGGYTF

size: .
J: TRBJ2-7
V: TRBV29-1
D: TRBD1
DNA: TGCAGCGTCATAGGACAGGGAGTCTACGAGCAGTACTTC
CDR3: CSVIGQGVYEQYF

size: few
J: TRBJ2-4
V: TRBV20-1
D: .
DNA: TGCAGTGCTAGAGATGGACCGGCCTCTCAGTACTTC
CDR3: CSARDGPASQYF

size: .
J: TRBJ2-5
V: TRBV5-1
D: TRBD1
DNA: TGCGCCAGCAGCCCGACCGGGACAGAACAAGAGACCCAGTACTTC
CDR3: CASSPTGTEQETQYF

size: few
J: TRBJ1-2
V: TRBV5-8
D: .
DNA: TGTGCCAGCAGACTAAGGGGGGGTAATGGCTACACCTTC
CDR3: CASRLRGGNGYTF

size: .
J: TRBJ2-6
V: TRBV29-1
D: .
DNA: TGCAGCGTTGACAGGGGATCTGGGGCCAACGTCCTGACTTTC
CDR3: CSVDRGSGANVLTF

size: .
J: TRBJ2-3
V: TRBV7-3
D: .
DNA: TGTGCCAGCAGCAATATAGGGGATACGCAGTATTTT
CDR3: CASSNIGDTQYF

size: once
J: TRBJ1-1
V: TRBV20-1
D: .
DNA: TGCAGTGCTAGAGCCGCCGGGCGGGGGAGGAACACTGAAGCTTTCTTT
CDR3: CSARAAGRGRNTEAFF

size: few
J: TRBJ1-4
V: TRBV7-3
D: .
DNA: TGTGCCAGCAGCTTAACCTCGTCCTTGGGGGCGAGGGGTGAAAAACTGTTTTTT
CDR3: CASSLTSSLGARGEKLFF

size: .
J: TRBJ2-1
V: TRBV4-2
D: TRBD2
DNA: TGTGCCAGCAGCCGGGGGCTAGCGGGGGGCTCCCCCGTATACAATGAGCAGTTCTTC
CDR3: CASSRGLAGGSPVYNEQFF

size: .
J: TRBJ2-1
V: TRBV27
D: TRBD2
DNA: TGTGCCAGCAGTATTTCCTCGGGGGGACTCTACAATGAGCAGTTCTTC
CDR3: CASSISSGGLYNEQFF

size: .
J: TRBJ2-5
V: TRBV24-1
D: TRBD1
DNA: TGTGCCACCAGTCCCCGGACAGGACAAGAGACCCAGTACTTC
CDR3: CATSPRTGQETQYF

size: .
J: TRBJ1-5
V: TRBV28
D: .
DNA: TGTGCCAGCAGTTTAAGGACAGTCAGCAATCAGCCCCAGCATTTT
CDR3: CASSLRTVSNQPQHF

size: .
J: TRBJ2-5
V: TRBV5-1
D: TRBD2
DNA: TGCGCCAGCAGCTCCTTTGGGACTAGCCTTACCGCCCTAAATCAAGAGACCCAGTACTTC
CDR3: CASSSFGTSLTALNQETQYF

size: .
J: TRBJ2-3
V: TRBV11-1
D: .
DNA: TGTGCCAGTGGTCAGGATACGCAGTATTTT
CDR3: CASGQDTQYF

size: .
J: TRBJ2-7
V: TRBV4-3
D: .
DNA: TGCGCCAGCAGCCAAGGTGAACAGGAGCTTTACGAGCAGTACTTC
CDR3: CASSQGEQELYEQYF

size: few
J: TRBJ2-7
V: TRBV10-3
D: TRBD1
DNA: TGTGCCATCAGTGAGTCAAGGGACAGAGCCACCTACGAGCAGTACTTC
CDR3: CAISESRDRATYEQYF

size: .
J: TRBJ2-7
V: TRBV20-1
D: TRBD1
DNA: TGCAGTGCTAGACAGGGGGCTACTAACGAGCAGTACTTC
CDR3: CSARQGATNEQYF

size: .
J: TRBJ2-3
V: TRBV6-1
D: .
DNA: TGTGCCAGTAATTTGGCAGGGCTGGGGGATACGCAGTATTTT
CDR3: CASNLAGLGDTQYF

size: few
J: TRBJ2-1
V: TRBV7-2
D: TRBD2
DNA: TGTGCCAGCAGCTTACAACTAGCGGGGGGTGAAGAGCAGTTCTTC
CDR3: CASSLQLAGGEEQFF

size: .
J: TRBJ2-1
V: TRBV18
D: TRBD2
DNA: TGTGCCAGCTCACCCTCAGCGGGGTACTACAATGAGCAGTTCTTC
CDR3: CASSPSAGYYNEQFF

size: .
J: TRBJ2-3
V: TRBV7-2
D: TRBD1
DNA: TGTGCCAGCAGCTCCTTACCGGGACAGGGTAAAAGGTCAGATACGCAGTATTTT
CDR3: CASSSLPGQGKRSDTQYF

size: .
J: TRBJ2-3
V: TRBV7-2
D: TRBD2
DNA: TGTGCCAGCAGCCCCGGACTAGTTTCCGGCACAGATACGCAGTATTTT
CDR3: CASSPGLVSGTDTQYF

size: .
J: TRBJ2-7
V: TRBV6-2/TRBV6-3
D: TRBD2
DNA: TGTGCCAGCAGTTACGTAGCGGGGGAGTCCTGCGAGCAGTACTTC
CDR3: CASSYVAGESCEQYF

size: .
J: TRBJ2-1
V: TRBV20-1
D: .
DNA: TGCAGTGCGCCGACAGAAACCTTTTACAATGAGCAGTTCTTC
CDR3: CSAPTETFYNEQFF

size: .
J: TRBJ2-1
V: TRBV7-9
D: .
DNA: TGTGCCAGCAGCTTAGCGCTTGGAGAACGGGGTGAGCAGTTCTTC
CDR3: CASSLALGERGEQFF

size: .
J: TRBJ2-1
V: TRBV10-3
D: .
DNA: TGTGCCATCAGTATACGAGAGGAGGGGGCTACGCAGTTCTTC
CDR3: CAISIREEGATQFF

size: .
J: TRBJ2-4
V: TRBV6-1
D: TRBD1
DNA: TGTGCCAGCAGAGCGACAGGGAGTGTAGCCAAAAACGTTCAGTACTTC
CDR3: CASRATGSVAKNVQYF

size: .
J: TRBJ1-5
V: TRBV20-1
D: .
DNA: TGCAGTGCTAGTTTTGATAGCAATCAGCCCCAGCATTTT
CDR3: CSASFDSNQPQHF

size: many
J: TRBJ2-7
V: TRBV5-1
D: .
DNA: TGTGCCAGCAGCTTCGGTCCCAGCTCCTACGAGCAGTACTTC
CDR3: CASSFGPSSYEQYF

size: .
J: TRBJ1-2
V: TRBV5-1
D: TRBD1
DNA: TGCGCCAGCACTCGGGACAGCCCTAACTATGGCTACACCTTC
CDR3: CASTRDSPNYGYTF

size: .
J: TRBJ2-1
V: TRBV12-3/TRBV12-4
D: .
DNA: TGTGCCAGCAGCCGACCCCTGGACAGCAGCTCCTACAATGAGCAGTTCTTC
CDR3: CASSRPLDSSSYNEQFF

size: few
J: TRBJ2-3
V: TRBV12-3/TRBV12-4
D: .
DNA: TGTGCCAGCAGTTTCCCGGGTGTCGATACGCAGTATTTT
CDR3: CASSFPGVDTQYF

size: .
J: TRBJ2-5
V: TRBV7-8
D: TRBD2
DNA: TGTGCCAGCAGCCGGGGACTAGACAACCGGGAGACCCAGTACTTC
CDR3: CASSRGLDNRETQYF

size: .
J: TRBJ2-1
V: TRBV5-1
D: .
DNA: TGCGCCGGCAGCTTGGTGGCAGGATACAATGAGCAGTTCTTC
CDR3: CAGSLVAGYNEQFF

size: few
J: TRBJ1-2
V: TRBV7-3
D: TRBD1
DNA: TGTGCCAGCAGCCTAGGACAGGCAGGGGGTAACTATGGCTACACCTTC
CDR3: CASSLGQAGGNYGYTF

size: .
J: TRBJ2-1
V: TRBV6-2/TRBV6-3
D: TRBD1
DNA: TGTGCCTCCCCAGGCGACGGGACAGGTCGTATCGATGAGCAGTTCTTC
CDR3: CASPGDGTGRIDEQFF